This record concerns one TCR beta chain sequence. The source of the sample is a study of T-cell reconstitution after alpha-beta-depleted transplantation in children. Preparing the TCRbeta library involved the use of unique molecular identifiers. Each CDR3 protein is one row after TCRdb ran MiXCR on the PCR reads. The sample shows almost 500,000 distinct CDR3 sequences, under 15% of them seen only once. The CDR3 has 14 amino acids. Deletions cut 3 bases from V and 4 bases from J, with 13 bases between. Germline CDR1 is GTSNPN and CDR2 is SVGIG (reference sequence). Sequences were derived from PBMCs from the stem cell graft donor, sampled from the stem cell graft. The J gene is TRBJ2-1, the V gene TRBV30, with unresolved D. The clonotype comes from a human donor who donated a stem cell graft to a child with combined immunodeficiency. CDR3 bases: TGTGCCTGGAGCGCTGGTGTGGGGTACAATGAGCAGTTCTTC. This encodes CAWSAGVGYNEQFF.